The 14 T cell receptor beta chains presented below share a single source sample, sequenced in a study of shared clonotypes between healthy human individuals. The repertoire was sequenced with immunoSEQ multiplex PCR; TCRdb's copy has only in-frame clones and lacks some. The repertoire includes hundreds of thousands of clones, about 85% of them detected once, and about 12% sits in the top ten. The sequenced sample was PBMCs. These receptors originate from a woman in her thirties or forties in good health. Some clones in this sample may be carry-over from other donors' samples.

This clone came up once. The chain couples TRBV19 to TRBJ2-6; D assignment may be TRBD1 or TRBD2 (5 bases each). Per germline, CDR1 LNHDA and CDR2 SQIVND (reference sequence). The CDR3 runs 15 residues. Trimming took 6 bases from V and 3 from J, leaving 12 bases between them. CDR3 residues: CASRRGGYGANVLTF. The CDR3 region has the DNA TGTGCCAGTAGGCGTGGGGGTTATGGGGCCAACGTCCTGACTTTC. Together with reference TRBV19 and TRBJ2-6, the CDR3 gives the full variable domain: DGGITQSPKYLFRKEGQNVTLSCEQNLNHDAMYWYRQDPGQGLRLIYYSQIVNDFQKGDIAEGYSVSREKKESFPLTVTSAQKNPTAFYLCASRRGGYGANVLTFGAGSRLTVL.

This chain links TRBV7-9 with TRBJ2-5; a possible D gene is TRBD2 (5 bases). Gene TRBJ2-7 matches the end of the DNA better, so the J call may be wrong. The CDR3 has 12 residues. Germline CDR1 and CDR2: SEHNR and FQNEAQ (reference sequence). In nucleotides, the CDR3 is TGTGCCAGCAGCTTAAGAGGGCTCGAGCAGTACTTC. It specifies CASSLRGLEQYF.

Note on this clone: Other DNA sequences from this sample encode an identical CDR3 as well. The chain combines TRBV5-1 with TRBJ2-5; no clear D gene. Germline values: CDR1 SGHRS, CDR2 YFSETQ. Trimming shortened V by 0 bases and J by 2 bases, and 5 bases separated the two germline ends. The CDR3 consists of 13 residues. This CDR3 is CASSLEAQETQYF. CDR3 sequence (DNA): TGCGCCAGCAGCTTGGAGGCGCAAGAGACCCAGTACTTC.

The V and J genes are TRBV28 and TRBJ2-7; 7 positions match TRBD2. The CDR3 runs 14 residues. Germline trimming cut 10 bases from V and 2 bases from J; bases unmatched to any gene: 11. Germline CDR1 reads MDHEN; CDR2 reads SYDVKM. The CDR3 reads CATLQLAETYEQYF. The CDR3 DNA reads TGTGCCACACTTCAGCTAGCGGAAACCTACGAGCAGTACTTC.

This clone was counted a single time. At one boundary the junction diverges from the germline segment, which might be a read error. The chain recombines TRBV11-2 with TRBJ1-1; D call uncertain. The CDR3 totals 11 residues. Looked up from germline, CDR1 is SGHAT and CDR2 is FQNNGV. CDR3 nucleotide sequence: TGTGCCAGCAGCGTAGACACTGAAGCTTTCTTT. Protein sequence: CASSVDTEAFF.

The V call is TRBV18, the J call TRBJ1-6, with 9 nucleotides matching TRBD1. CDR3 size: 16 residues. The germline gives CDR1 KGHSH, CDR2 LQKENI. The V gene end was trimmed by 3 bases and the J gene end by 9 bases; junction bases not matched to a gene: 9. Here the CDR3 reads CASSPPGQGRVSPLHF. In nucleotides, the CDR3 is TGTGCCAGCTCACCCCCCGGACAGGGGAGGGTTTCACCCCTCCACTTT.

The rearrangement joins TRBV9 to TRBJ2-1; D not certain. Germline CDR1 reads SGDLS; CDR2 reads YYNGEE. V was pared by 4 bases and J by 5 bases, with 10 bases between. CDR3 length: 13 amino acids. The CDR3: CASSLHRDNEQFF. The CDR3 coding sequence is TGTGCCAGCAGCTTACACCGGGACAATGAGCAGTTCTTC. Filled out from reference TRBV9 and TRBJ2-1, the complete variable domain reads DSGVTQTPKHLITATGQRVTLRCSPRSGDLSVYWYQQSLDQGLQFLIQYYNGEERAKGNILERFSAQQFPDLHSELNLSSLELGDSALYFCASSLHRDNEQFFGPGTRLTVL.

This clone turned up a few times. The gene calls are TRBV4-1 and TRBJ2-1; the match to TRBD2 covers 7 bases. Germline V lookup: CDR1 MGHRA, CDR2 YSYEKL. CDR3 size: 15 residues. Trimming cost V 4 bases and J 3 bases; bases outside gene matches: 6. The CDR3 loop reads CASSLREWGYNEQFF. The CDR3, as DNA: TGCGCCAGCAGCCTGCGGGAGTGGGGCTACAATGAGCAGTTCTTC.

This clone was observed a single time. The V call is TRBV7-9, the J call TRBJ2-7; no definite D call. Germline V lookup: CDR1 SEHNR, CDR2 FQNEAQ (reference sequence). The CDR3 spans 13 residues. Trimming pared 5 bases from V and 4 bases from J, leaving 12 bases between. The CDR3 DNA is TGTGCCAGCAGCAGGCTTTTAGGATACGAGCAGTACTTC. Amino acids: CASSRLLGYEQYF.

The rearrangement links TRBV18 to TRBJ2-4; no firm D call. Germline V lookup: CDR1 KGHSH, CDR2 LQKENI. The CDR3 has 13 amino acids. The V gene lost 2 bases and the J gene lost 12 bases, with 14 bases spanning the gap. The CDR3 spells CASSPVNQVDQYF. CDR3 nucleotide sequence: TGTGCCAGCTCACCAGTTAACCAGGTCGATCAGTACTTC.

This clone was seen many times. This rearrangement joins TRBV6-1 to TRBJ1-1; tentative D call: TRBD1 (5 bases). Germline CDR1 and CDR2: MNHNS and SASEGT. This CDR3 is built from 15 residues. V lost 3 bases to trimming and J lost 4 bases, with 15 bases between them. The CDR3 DNA reads TGTGCCAGCAGTGATGTCGTCGCGGGGGGCACTGAAGCTTTCTTT. Encoded protein: CASSDVVAGGTEAFF.

This clone showed up just a few times. This rearrangement joins TRBV14 to TRBJ1-2, with a weak D call TRBD1 (6 bases). V lost 4 bases to trimming and J lost 0 bases, with 18 bases between them. This CDR3 comprises 17 residues. Germline CDR1 reads SGHDN; CDR2 reads FVKESK. The CDR3 bases are TGTGCCAGCAGCCGGACCGGTAGACAGGTCTCTAACTATGGCTACACCTTC. Translating it yields CASSRTGRQVSNYGYTF.

The rearrangement links TRBV19 to TRBJ2-7; D ambiguous. In germline, CDR1 is LNHDA, CDR2 SQIVND (reference sequence). The CDR3 length is 15 residues. V gave up 3 bases and J gave up 4 bases, with 16 bases separating them. CDR3: CASSMSVRFGYEQYF. Here the CDR3 DNA reads TGTGCCAGTAGTATGTCAGTCAGGTTCGGATACGAGCAGTACTTC.

V gene TRBV29-1 combines with J gene TRBJ2-1; no clear D gene. The CDR3 is made up of 14 amino acids. CDR1 SQVTM and CDR2 ANQGSEA come from the germline V gene. V was trimmed by 3 bases and J by 0 bases, leaving 9 bases between them. The CDR3 is CSVEGFGSYNEQFF. The CDR3 nucleotides read TGCAGCGTTGAGGGGTTTGGCTCCTACAATGAGCAGTTCTTC.